These T cell receptor beta chains were read from a single sample in a study of blood T cell repertoires in COVID-19. The repertoire was sequenced with immunoSEQ multiplex PCR; TCRdb's copy has only in-frame clones and lacks some. The table includes some 250,000 clones, 86% detected once. Specimen: peripheral blood. The receptors were sampled from a woman between 25 and 40 years old who had recovered from COVID-19. Each CDR3 is given with its conserved first and last residue. D genes are given only for firm matches. Clone size is stated in some rows and not others, as once, few, many or a class when expanded.

V	size	D	J	CDR3	DNA
TRBV7-9	NA	NA	TRBJ1-3	CARPGDSGNTIYF	TGTGCCAGGCCGGGGGATTCTGGAAACACCATATATTTT
TRBV20-1	few	TRBD1	TRBJ1-1	CGYRGGTEAFF	TGCGGTTACAGGGGCGGCACTGAAGCTTTCTTT
TRBV27	NA	NA	TRBJ1-1	CASSFQGFAEAFF	TGTGCCAGCAGTTTCCAGGGGTTTGCTGAAGCTTTCTTT
TRBV2	NA	NA	TRBJ2-3	CAPKLGAEADTQYF	TGTGCACCTAAATTAGGGGCTGAGGCAGATACGCAGTATTTT
TRBV6-5	NA	TRBD2	TRBJ2-1	CASSYSGTRGYNEQFF	TGTGCCAGCAGTTACTCCGGGACTAGAGGTTACAATGAGCAGTTCTTC
TRBV5-8	NA	NA	TRBJ2-3	CASSLAREGTDTQYF	TGTGCCAGCAGCTTGGCTCGGGAAGGAACAGATACGCAGTATTTT
TRBV19	few	TRBD1	TRBJ1-6	CASSPGGEGPGTLHF	TGTGCCAGTAGTCCAGGGGGCGAAGGCCCTGGGACCCTCCACTTT
TRBV11-2	few	TRBD1	TRBJ2-7	CASSSHRGQGGEQYF	TGTGCCAGCAGCTCGCACAGGGGTCAGGGCGGCGAGCAGTACTTC
TRBV5-1	NA	TRBD1	TRBJ2-5	CASSLHTGTGAPGTQYF	TGCGCCAGCAGCTTGCACACCGGGACAGGGGCCCCTGGGACCCAGTACTTC
TRBV3-1/TRBV3-2	NA	NA	TRBJ1-6	CASSQVASNSPLHF	TGTGCCAGCAGCCAAGTAGCTTCAAATTCACCCCTCCACTTT
TRBV7-9	NA	TRBD1	TRBJ2-1	CASSPWTGDNEQFF	TGTGCCAGCAGCCCCTGGACAGGGGACAATGAGCAGTTCTTC
TRBV15	NA	TRBD1	TRBJ1-2	CATSIDRGRVGYTF	TGTGCCACCAGCATAGACAGGGGGCGGGTTGGCTACACCTTC
TRBV9	NA	TRBD2	TRBJ2-1	CASSGGSGVEQFF	TGTGCCAGCAGCGGCGGTAGCGGGGTAGAGCAGTTCTTC
TRBV6-5	NA	NA	TRBJ2-1	CASSYSSEQFF	TGTGCCAGCAGTTACAGTAGTGAGCAGTTCTTC
TRBV7-2	NA	NA	TRBJ1-2	CASSLGPDDYVYTF	TGTGCCAGCAGCTTAGGGCCGGATGACTATGTCTACACCTTC
TRBV2	NA	TRBD1	TRBJ1-1	CASSEGTGLGLTEAFF	TGTGCCAGCAGTGAAGGGACAGGGTTGGGACTCACTGAAGCTTTCTTT
TRBV4-1	NA	NA	TRBJ1-2	CASSQDSGGLGYGYTF	TGCGCCAGCAGCCAAGATTCCGGGGGGCTTGGCTATGGCTACACCTTC
TRBV4-2	NA	TRBD1	TRBJ2-5	CASSPPGTGEETQYF	TGTGCCAGCAGCCCGCCTGGGACAGGCGAAGAGACCCAGTACTTC